These 25 T cell receptor beta chains originate from one sample sequenced in a study of blood T cell repertoires in COVID-19. Method: immunoSEQ multiplex PCR; TCRdb's copy keeps in-frame clones and lacks some. The sample carries tens of thousands of clones, roughly 90% recorded once. Sequencing was performed on peripheral blood. The receptors here all came from a man between 65 and 79 years old with acute or convalescent COVID-19.

This chain connects TRBV6-2 or TRBV6-3 to TRBJ2-7, with 8 positions matching TRBD1. The CDR3 spans 18 residues. Germline V lookup: CDR1 MNHEY, CDR2 SVGEGT. V gave up 2 bases and J gave up 5 bases; unmatched junction bases: 17. Here the CDR3 reads CASSYDRGAFYGSNEQYF. The CDR3 DNA is TGTGCCAGCAGTTACGACAGGGGTGCCTTTTACGGGAGTAACGAGCAGTACTTC.

The chain carries TRBV4-3 and TRBJ2-5, with 7 bases matching TRBD2. This CDR3 has 17 amino acids. With V trimmed by 1 base and J by 4 bases, 12 bases remained unmatched. Per the germline V gene, CDR1 is LGHNA and CDR2 is YSLEER. CDR3: CASSQGGTISEGETQYF. The CDR3 DNA reads TGCGCCAGCAGCCAAGGGGGGACTATATCGGAGGGAGAGACCCAGTACTTC.

This chain connects TRBV27 to TRBJ2-1; 9 positions match TRBD2. The CDR3 length is 16 residues. Trimming removed 2 bases from V and 2 bases from J; junction bases left unmatched: 4. Germline V CDR1 and CDR2: MNHEY, SMNVEV (reference sequence). CDR3 loop: CASSLLLAGPYNEQFF. The CDR3 DNA follows: TGTGCCAGCAGTTTACTCCTAGCGGGGCCCTACAATGAGCAGTTCTTC.

The CDR3 DNA sequence: TGTGCCATCAGTGACGGGGAGCTTCGTGAGCAGTACTTC. This codes for CAISDGELREQYF. This rearrangement joins TRBV10-3 to TRBJ2-7, with D possibly matching TRBD2 (5 bases). The CDR3 contains 13 residues. V lost 3 bases to trimming and J lost 7 bases, with 13 bases between them. Germline assignment: CDR1 ENHRY and CDR2 SYGVKD.

The genes are TRBV7-3 and TRBJ2-3, with D possibly being TRBD2 (6 bases). Trimming took off 5 bases at V and 5 bases at J, with 20 bases between the two ends. Germline CDR1 is SGHTA and CDR2 is FQGTGA. CDR3 size: 16 residues. The CDR3 DNA follows: TGTGCCAGCAGCCCCACCGGGACTTCTGTTGGAGATACGCAGTATTTT. This gives the protein CASSPTGTSVGDTQYF. The complete variable domain, with remaining parts taken from reference TRBV7-3 and TRBJ2-3, reads GAGVSQTPSNKVTEKGKYVELRCDPISGHTALYWYRQSLGQGPEFLIYFQGTGAADDSGLPNDRFFAVRPEGSVSTLKIQRTERGDSAVYLCASSPTGTSVGDTQYFGPGTRLTVL.

This clone was recorded once. The chain is built from TRBV18 and TRBJ1-5, with TRBD1 matching over 9 bases. The CDR3 covers 14 residues. Losses at the gene ends were 6 bases for V and 6 bases for J; bases not matched to a gene: 6. Germline V gene lookup returns CDR1 KGHSH and CDR2 LQKENI. The CDR3 protein is CASSDTGGTQPQHF. The CDR3 region has the DNA TGTGCCAGCTCGGACACAGGGGGCACTCAGCCCCAGCATTTT.

V is TRBV5-1 and J is TRBJ2-5; 11 bases align to TRBD2. The CDR3 runs 16 residues. After removal of 4 bases from V and 4 bases from J, the junction contained 9 bases not matched to a gene. Germline assignment: CDR1 SGHRS and CDR2 YFSETQ. CDR3 in amino acids: CASSLGAGTSGETQYF. CDR3 bases: TGCGCCAGCAGCCTAGGCGCCGGGACTAGCGGAGAGACCCAGTACTTC.

The chain uses TRBV6-5 and TRBJ2-1, with a weak D call TRBD1 (5 bases). With 2 bases removed from V and 5 bases from J, the gap between germline ends came to 7 bases. Germline CDR1 and CDR2: MNHEY and SVGAGI. The CDR3 contains 13 residues. Written as DNA, the CDR3 is TGTGCCAGCAGTTACGCGACAGACAATGAGCAGTTCTTC. Its translation: CASSYATDNEQFF.

The chain couples TRBV5-5 to TRBJ2-3; 11 bases are shared with TRBD2. Germline CDR1 and CDR2: SGHKS and YYEKEE (reference sequence). CDR3 length: 16 residues. J lost 2 bases, V lost 2 bases, and 4 bases had no gene match. CDR3 bases: TGTGCCAGCAGCTTTGAACTAGCGGGAGACACAGATACGCAGTATTTT. Its protein is CASSFELAGDTDTQYF.

The V call is TRBV5-1, the J call TRBJ2-1; 7 bases map to TRBD1. Germline V CDR1 and CDR2: SGHRS, YFSETQ. Trimming at V came to 6 bases and at J to 10 bases, leaving 10 bases not matched to a gene. The CDR3 is made up of 13 amino acids. The DNA of the CDR3 is TGCGCCAGCAACAGGGGCGACCAGCAGGAGCAGTTCTTC. Translated: CASNRGDQQEQFF.

The genes are TRBV18 and TRBJ1-1; the D is unclear. Germline V gives CDR1 KGHSH, CDR2 LQKENI. V lost 6 bases and J lost 4, with 12 bases in between. The CDR3 contains 13 residues. CDR3 DNA sequence: TGTGCCAGCTCCATCGGGGTGGTCACTGAAGCTTTCTTT. It specifies CASSIGVVTEAFF.

The V call is TRBV14, the J call TRBJ2-2; TRBD1 is a possible D gene (6 bases). CDR1 and CDR2 (germline): SGHDN, FVKESK. The V and J ends lost 4 bases and 0 bases respectively, with 6 bases between them. This CDR3 is 14 amino acids long. CDR3 residues: CASSRTANTGELFF. The DNA of the CDR3 is TGTGCCAGCAGCCGGACAGCGAACACCGGGGAGCTGTTTTTT.

This clone was observed a single time. This chain uses TRBV4-2 with TRBJ2-2; maybe TRBD2 (6 bases). The V end was cut by 2 bases, the J end by 1 base, with 14 bases between. This CDR3 region has 17 residues. Germline V gene lookup returns CDR1 LGHNA and CDR2 YNFKEQ. The CDR3, as DNA: TGTGCCAGCAGCCAAAGTCTAGGGACTGAGAACACCGGGGAGCTGTTTTTT. Its protein product is CASSQSLGTENTGELFF.

The chain joins TRBV6-5 to TRBJ1-5; 7 bases agree with TRBD1. Trimming took 5 bases from V and 5 from J; bases not matched to a gene: 6. Germline V CDR1 and CDR2: MNHEY, SVGAGI. CDR3 length: 14 residues. Written as DNA, the CDR3 is TGTGCCAGCAGTACAGGACAGGCGGATCAGCCCCAGCATTTT. Translating it yields CASSTGQADQPQHF.

The chain couples TRBV14 to TRBJ1-2, with 7 bases identical to TRBD1. CDR3 length: 13 residues. V shed 0 bases and J 8 bases; nucleotides not matched to a gene: 3. Germline CDR1 and CDR2: SGHDN and FVKESK. The CDR3 here is CASSQDLGGGYTF. CDR3 bases: TGTGCCAGCAGCCAAGATTTAGGGGGCGGCTACACCTTC.

The chain couples TRBV9 to TRBJ2-5; 12 nucleotides line up with TRBD2. This CDR3 contains 17 residues. Trimming took 0 bases from V and 5 from J; bases not matched to a gene: 8. CDR1 is SGDLS, CDR2 YYNGEE, per germline. CDR3: CASSVGASGRAHETQYF. For the CDR3, the DNA is TGTGCCAGCAGCGTAGGCGCTAGCGGGAGGGCCCATGAGACCCAGTACTTC.

The chain uses TRBV19 and TRBJ1-2, with a weak D call TRBD1 (5 bases). Germline V CDR1 and CDR2: LNHDA, SQIVND (reference sequence). There are 17 residues in the CDR3. V lost 2 bases and J 0 bases, leaving 16 bases between the germline ends. The CDR3 nucleotides are TGTGCCAGTAGTATATTGGGACTCAACGTTTCTAACTATGGCTACACCTTC. It is translated as CASSILGLNVSNYGYTF. Full variable domain (outside the CDR3, taken from reference TRBV19 and TRBJ1-2): DGGITQSPKYLFRKEGQNVTLSCEQNLNHDAMYWYRQDPGQGLRLIYYSQIVNDFQKGDIAEGYSVSREKKESFPLTVTSAQKNPTAFYLCASSILGLNVSNYGYTFGSGTRLTVV.

The CDR3 protein is CASSRAGGPSTEQFF. In nucleotides, the CDR3 is TGTGCCAGTAGTAGGGCGGGAGGGCCCTCCACCGAGCAGTTCTTC. This chain connects TRBV19 to TRBJ2-1; 9 bases align to TRBD2. Per the germline V gene, CDR1 is LNHDA and CDR2 is SQIVND (reference sequence). This CDR3 is built from 15 residues. V dropped 4 bases and J dropped 10; count of bases not matched to a gene: 11.

CDR3: CASSYSSGSSTDTQYF. In DNA, the CDR3 is TGTGCCAGCAGTTACTCGAGTGGGAGTAGCACAGATACGCAGTATTTT. The chain recombines TRBV6-2 or TRBV6-3 with TRBJ2-3; a weak D match, TRBD2 (5 bases). The germline V and J ends were trimmed by 0 bases and 0 bases, with 10 bases remaining between them. CDR3 length: 16 residues. Per the germline V gene, CDR1 is MNHEY and CDR2 is SVGEGT.

The CDR3 spells CARATRDSGKNEQFF. In DNA, the CDR3 is TGTGCCAGGGCTACCCGTGATAGCGGGAAAAATGAGCAGTTCTTC. The rearrangement links TRBV19 to TRBJ2-1; 8 nucleotides agree with TRBD2. Looked up from germline, CDR1 is LNHDA and CDR2 is SQIVND (reference sequence). The CDR3 length is 15 residues. V was clipped by 9 bases and J by 7 bases; unmatched bases: 14.

This chain uses TRBV2 with TRBJ1-6; D not resolved. Germline lookup yields CDR1 SNHLY and CDR2 FYNNEI. V lost 1 base and J lost 5, with 9 bases in between. This CDR3 has 15 amino acids. DNA for the CDR3: TGTGCCAGCAGTGAAGAGGTCACAGATAATTCACCCCTCCACTTT. Protein sequence: CASSEEVTDNSPLHF.

The chain uses TRBV19 and TRBJ1-1, with D possibly matching TRBD1 (5 bases). The ends were cut back, 4 bases at V and 5 bases at J, with 17 bases in the middle. This CDR3 is 15 amino acids long. Germline-derived CDR1 and CDR2 are LNHDA and SQIVND (reference sequence). In DNA, the CDR3 is TGTGCCAGTAGTACAGGGCGGGGAGGGGATACTGAAGCTTTCTTT. This sequence encodes CASSTGRGGDTEAFF.

The rearrangement uses TRBV23-1 and TRBJ2-1, with TRBD1 matching over 7 bases. TRBV23-1 is an open reading frame whose function is uncertain. The CDR3 runs 16 residues. V lost 4 bases and J lost 1; bases outside the gene matches: 7. CDR3 amino acids: CASSPLRTGSYNEQFF. CDR3 nucleotides: TGCGCCAGCAGTCCACTGCGGACAGGTTCCTACAATGAGCAGTTCTTC.

The chain recombines TRBV24-1 with TRBJ1-1; D call uncertain. This CDR3 is built from 13 residues. V was trimmed by 6 bases and J by 2 bases, leaving 9 bases between them. Germline V gene lookup returns CDR1 KGHDR and CDR2 SFDVKD. DNA of the CDR3: TGTGCCACCAGTAAGGCGGATAACACTGAAGCTTTCTTT. It encodes CATSKADNTEAFF.

The chain recombines TRBV13 with TRBJ2-7, with 8 bases that match TRBD1. The V and J ends lost 2 bases and 4 bases, in that order; junction bases with no gene match: 13. In germline, CDR1 is PRHDT, CDR2 FYEKMQ (reference sequence). The CDR3 extends over 17 amino acids. As DNA, the CDR3 is TGTGCCAGCAGCTTAAGACGGCAGGGGGCCGACGGGTACGAGCAGTACTTC. Its translation is CASSLRRQGADGYEQYF.